A selection of T cell receptor beta chains follows, all from one sample in a study of blood T cell repertoires in COVID-19. TCRdb's copy holds only in-frame clones and misses some; the assay was immunoSEQ multiplex PCR. The sample includes some 180,000 clones, 70% to 85% of them seen just once. The sample was peripheral blood. The receptor source for this set is a man aged 50-59 years who had recovered from COVID-19. CDR3s include the opening cysteine and the closing phenylalanine or tryptophan. D genes are given only for firm matches. The listing skips clone size in some rows; elsewhere it reads once, few, many or a size class.

v_gene	d_gene	j_gene	len	abundance	CDR3aa	CDR3nt
TRBV7-2	TRBD1	TRBJ1-5	15	.	CASSLGQGAGQPQHF	TGTGCCAGCAGCTTAGGACAGGGGGCGGGTCAGCCCCAGCATTTT
TRBV30	TRBD2	TRBJ2-3	14	.	CAWSLLAGRNTQYF	TGTGCCTGGAGTCTCCTAGCGGGGCGCAATACGCAGTATTTT
TRBV3-1/TRBV3-2	.	TRBJ1-2	12	.	CASSQDVGGYTF	TGTGCCAGCAGCCAAGACGTCGGGGGCTACACCTTC
TRBV30	TRBD1	TRBJ2-7	15	few	CAWSIGGTGGYEQYF	TGTGCCTGGAGCATAGGGGGGACAGGGGGCTACGAGCAGTACTTC
TRBV27	.	TRBJ2-5	14	.	CASSHGQYQETQYF	TGTGCCAGCAGTCATGGACAGTACCAAGAGACCCAGTACTTC
TRBV9	TRBD1	TRBJ1-4	15	.	CASSGRTGLNEKLFF	TGTGCCAGCAGCGGACGGACAGGGCTTAATGAAAAACTGTTTTTT
TRBV19	TRBD2	TRBJ2-5	15	.	CASRDKNGAGETQYF	TGTGCCAGTAGGGACAAAAATGGAGCGGGGGAGACCCAGTACTTC
TRBV6-6	TRBD2	TRBJ2-7	15	.	CASRREREAFYEQYF	TGTGCCAGCAGACGCGAGCGGGAGGCCTTCTACGAGCAGTACTTC
TRBV2	TRBD1	TRBJ1-5	18	few	CASTLGQGSGNGNQPQHF	TGTGCCAGCACCCTGGGACAGGGTTCCGGAAATGGCAATCAGCCCCAGCATTTT
TRBV5-8	.	TRBJ2-1	16	.	CASSSGQLSSYNEQFF	TGTGCCAGCAGCTCAGGACAACTTAGCTCCTACAATGAGCAGTTCTTC
TRBV28	.	TRBJ1-5	14	.	CASRSGNSNQPQHF	TGTGCCAGCAGATCAGGGAATAGCAATCAGCCCCAGCATTTT
TRBV29-1	TRBD2	TRBJ2-2	16	.	CSVEDRLAGNTGELFF	TGCAGCGTTGAAGATCGACTAGCGGGAAACACCGGGGAGCTGTTTTTT
TRBV7-6	.	TRBJ2-7	15	medium-sized	CASSPETSSRYEQYF	TGTGCCAGCAGCCCGGAAACTAGTTCGCGGTACGAGCAGTACTTC
TRBV7-9	TRBD2	TRBJ2-7	14	.	CASSLAGAPYEQYF	TGTGCCAGCAGCCTAGCGGGAGCGCCCTACGAGCAGTACTTC
TRBV2	TRBD2	TRBJ2-7	13	.	CASNARGSVEWYF	TGTGCCAGCAATGCGCGCGGGAGCGTAGAGTGGTACTTC
TRBV6-2/TRBV6-3	.	TRBJ2-7	16	.	CASSYSRVTPTYEQYF	TGTGCCAGCAGTTACTCACGGGTCACCCCTACCTACGAGCAGTACTTC
TRBV9	TRBD1	TRBJ1-5	16	.	CASSAGTGHEGQPQHF	TGTGCCAGCAGCGCCGGGACAGGGCATGAGGGTCAGCCCCAGCATTTT
TRBV10-3	TRBD2	TRBJ2-7	15	once	CAITNGGVESYEQYF	TGTGCCATCACCAATGGGGGGGTGGAGTCCTACGAGCAGTACTTC
TRBV7-8	TRBD2	TRBJ2-1	17	many	CASSRNAGANNRMKQFF	TGTGCCAGCAGCCGGAACGCGGGAGCGAACAACAGAATGAAGCAGTTCTTC
TRBV6-2/TRBV6-3	TRBD1	TRBJ1-4	14	.	CASRRDSLNEKLFF	TGTGCCAGCCGCCGGGACAGCCTTAATGAAAAACTGTTTTTT
TRBV7-9	.	TRBJ1-1	12	.	CASSLQDTEAFF	TGTGCCAGCAGCTTACAGGACACTGAAGCTTTCTTT
TRBV6-1	.	TRBJ1-3	14	many	CASSDPTVGNTIYF	TGTGCCAGCAGTGATCCGACTGTAGGAAACACCATATATTTT
TRBV7-9	.	TRBJ2-3	17	.	CASSPPNRGASTDTQYF	TGTGCCAGCAGCCCCCCGAACCGAGGTGCTAGCACAGATACGCAGTATTTT
TRBV6-2/TRBV6-3	TRBD1	TRBJ2-1	15	.	CASSYGQGAGDEQFF	TGTGCCAGCAGTTACGGACAGGGGGCCGGGGATGAGCAGTTCTTC
TRBV10-3	TRBD2	TRBJ2-1	18	.	CAISESSASGRVNNEQFF	TGTGCCATCAGTGAGTCTTCGGCTAGCGGGAGAGTAAACAATGAGCAGTTCTTC
TRBV12-3/TRBV12-4	.	TRBJ1-1	13	.	CASSSTENTEAFF	TGTGCCAGCAGTTCGACTGAGAACACTGAAGCTTTCTTT
TRBV30	TRBD2	TRBJ2-7	14	once	CAWSVGRGRNEQYF	TGTGCCTGGAGTGTGGGGAGGGGACGGAACGAGCAGTACTTC
TRBV12-2	.	TRBJ2-4	16	once	CASRPDDRGGKNIQYF	TGTGCAAGTCGACCCGACGATAGGGGAGGCAAAAACATTCAGTACTTC
TRBV9	.	TRBJ2-1	15	.	CASSVASGINNEQFF	TGTGCCAGCAGCGTAGCCAGCGGCATCAACAATGAGCAGTTCTTC
TRBV24-1	TRBD2	TRBJ2-3	15	.	CATSDPTSGADTQYF	TGTGCCACCAGTGACCCGACTAGCGGAGCGGATACGCAGTATTTT
TRBV19	TRBD2	TRBJ2-2	17	.	CASSIEGLAGATGELFF	TGTGCCAGTAGTATAGAGGGACTAGCGGGAGCCACCGGGGAGCTGTTTTTT
TRBV4-2	.	TRBJ2-1	13	.	CASSQGPEDEQFF	TGTGCCAGCAGCCAAGGACCAGAGGATGAGCAGTTCTTC
TRBV28	.	TRBJ2-7	17	many	CASSLIKRARTSYEQYF	TGTGCCAGCAGTTTAATCAAGCGGGCACGGACCTCCTACGAGCAGTACTTC
TRBV5-1	TRBD1	TRBJ2-7	14	.	CASSSTGNWDEQYF	TGCGCCAGCAGCTCGACAGGGAACTGGGACGAGCAGTACTTC
TRBV6-1	.	TRBJ2-5	14	.	CASSEARLPETQYF	TGTGCCAGCAGTGAAGCGAGACTCCCAGAGACCCAGTACTTC
TRBV7-3	.	TRBJ2-3	15	.	CASSSQTGGTDTQYF	TGTGCCAGCAGCTCCCAAACTGGGGGGACAGATACGCAGTATTTT
TRBV9	TRBD2	TRBJ2-7	15	.	CASSVAGGRFYEQYF	TGTGCCAGCAGCGTAGCTGGCGGGAGGTTTTACGAGCAGTACTTC
TRBV24-1	TRBD2	TRBJ2-5	17	once	CATSDPPGTSAGETQYF	TGTGCCACCAGTGATCCGCCCGGGACTAGCGCGGGGGAGACCCAGTACTTC
TRBV15	.	TRBJ1-5	16	.	CATSRDLGGRNQPQHF	TGTGCCACCAGCAGAGATTTGGGTGGGCGCAATCAGCCCCAGCATTTT
TRBV9	TRBD1	TRBJ2-5	15	.	CASSAGTGGQETQYF	TGTGCCAGCAGCGCCGGGACAGGGGGTCAAGAGACCCAGTACTTC
TRBV6-1	.	TRBJ1-2	15	.	CASSELRSGGYGYTF	TGTGCCAGCAGTGAACTGAGATCCGGGGGCTATGGCTACACCTTC